A single sample gave rise to the 24 T cell receptor beta chains below, sequenced in a study of human T cells and chemical hapten exposure. A single record per CDR3 protein comes from TCRdb applying MiXCR to the RACE reads. The sample includes 330,000 or so distinct CDR3 sequences, about 6.3% seen only once; the top ten take around 5.8%. Time point described: patch test 2, 6 weeks after DPC sensitization. This sample's treatment: therapeutic diphenylcyclopropenone sensitization with weekly scalp DPC. The sample was whole blood, taken in connection with sensitization to the hapten diphenylcyclopropenone (DPC). The receptors come from a woman in her late teens or twenties with alopecia areata. Some clones in this sample may be carry-over from other donors' samples.

This clonotype was seen ten or more times. The chain links TRBV7-2 to TRBJ1-4; D is undetermined. The germline CDR1 and CDR2 sequences are SGHTA and FQGNSA. Deletions cut 5 bases from V and 4 bases from J, with 14 bases between. The CDR3 covers 15 residues. CDR3 nucleotides: TGTGCCAGCAGCATTCTTGTAGGCAGTAATGAAAAACTGTTTTTT. Amino acid sequence: CASSILVGSNEKLFF.

The chain employs TRBV2 and TRBJ2-1; D is possibly TRBD1 (6 bases). V was trimmed by 10 bases and J by 5 bases, leaving 15 bases between them. CDR1 is SNHLY and CDR2 is FYNNEI in the germline V gene. This CDR3 is built from 13 residues. The CDR3 DNA reads as TGTGCCACCCAGGGGTGGGGACACAATGAGCAGTTCTTC. Translation: CATQGWGHNEQFF.

The genes are TRBV6-5 and TRBJ1-2, with unresolved D. With 6 bases removed from V and 4 bases from J, the gap between germline ends came to 24 bases. This CDR3 has 17 residues. The germline CDR1 and CDR2 sequences are MNHEY and SVGAGI. This chain's CDR3 is CASSPKSSVPNPYGYTF. The CDR3 nucleotides read TGTGCCAGCAGCCCTAAATCCTCCGTTCCTAACCCCTATGGCTACACCTTC.

This clonotype was seen at least ten times. The V gene is TRBV4-1, the J gene TRBJ1-1, with 7 bases matching TRBD1. J gave up 2 bases and V 5 bases, and 5 bases lay outside the gene matches. This CDR3 is built from 14 residues. Germline values: CDR1 MGHRA, CDR2 YSYEKL. This CDR3 is CASSFGTVNTEAFF. The DNA for the CDR3 is TGCGCCAGCAGCTTCGGGACAGTAAACACTGAAGCTTTCTTT.

This sequence joins TRBV18 and TRBJ2-1; D gene uncertain. Trimming took 6 bases from V and 7 from J, leaving 16 bases between them. Germline V gene data show CDR1 as KGHSH and CDR2 as LQKENI. The CDR3 is made up of 14 amino acids. The CDR3 DNA reads as TGTGCCAGCTCTTTAGGTGGAAACGGAAATGAGCAGTTCTTC. Translated: CASSLGGNGNEQFF.

This clonotype was seen a few times. CDR3 sequence (DNA): TGTGCCAGTACCCGGGACAGGGTGGATTTCGGGGAGCTGTTTTTT. This encodes CASTRDRVDFGELFF. This rearrangement joins TRBV19 to TRBJ2-2; 9 nucleotides match TRBD1. Germline trimming cut 7 bases from V and 7 bases from J; bases unmatched to any gene: 10. In germline, CDR1 is LNHDA, CDR2 SQIVND (reference sequence). The length of the CDR3 is 15 residues.

V gene TRBV14 combines with J gene TRBJ1-3; TRBD1 matches at 8 bases. The germline gives CDR1 SGHDN, CDR2 FVKESK. V was clipped by 2 bases and J by 0 bases; unmatched bases: 3. The CDR3 loop spans 16 amino acids. The CDR3 spells CASSQRTGYSGNTIYF. As DNA, the CDR3 is TGTGCCAGCAGCCAACGGACAGGGTACTCTGGAAACACCATATATTTT.

The chain has TRBV7-3 and TRBJ2-3; possible D gene TRBD1, 5 bases. Trimming removed 5 bases at V and 6 bases at J, with 18 bases between. This CDR3 comprises 15 residues. CDR1 is SGHTA, CDR2 FQGTGA, per germline. Here the CDR3 DNA reads TGTGCCAGCAGCCCGACAAGGTCAGGGAAGGATACGCAGTATTTT. Translated, it gives CASSPTRSGKDTQYF.

V is TRBV28 and J is TRBJ2-7, with D perhaps matching TRBD2 (5 bases). The CDR3 consists of 15 residues. Trimming stripped 5 bases from V and 0 bases from J, with 14 bases between. Germline V CDR1 and CDR2: MDHEN, SYDVKM. DNA of the CDR3: TGTGCCAGCAGTCGTTCGGAGGACGGCTCCTACGAGCAGTACTTC. This translates into CASSRSEDGSYEQYF.

The chain links TRBV29-1 to TRBJ2-7; 9 bases map to TRBD1. The CDR3 is 15 amino acids. The V and J ends lost 2 bases and 2 bases, in that order; junction bases with no gene match: 7. CDR1 and CDR2 from the germline V gene are SQVTM and ANQGSEA. The CDR3 protein is CSVEHRDRAAYEQYF. CDR3 in DNA: TGCAGCGTTGAACACCGGGACAGGGCTGCCTACGAGCAGTACTTC.

This chain connects TRBV24-1 to TRBJ2-2, with D possibly being TRBD2 (5 bases). Trimming took 0 bases from V and 0 from J, leaving 10 bases between them. The germline V gene has CDR1 KGHDR and CDR2 SFDVKD. The CDR3 is 17 residues long. CDR3 region: CATSDLRTGTNTGELFF. The DNA for the CDR3 is TGTGCCACCAGTGATTTGCGGACCGGGACGAACACCGGGGAGCTGTTTTTT.

The V and J genes are TRBV7-6 and TRBJ2-7; no clear D gene. The V gene's germline CDR1 is SGHVS and CDR2 FNYEAQ. Trimming took off 1 base at V and 0 bases at J, with 7 bases between the two ends. The CDR3 runs to 14 residues. The CDR3 is CASSLEVSSYEQYF. The CDR3 DNA is TGTGCCAGCAGCTTAGAAGTAAGCTCCTACGAGCAGTACTTC. The entire variable domain, with the rest obtained from reference TRBV7-6 and TRBJ2-7, is as follows: GAGVSQSPRYKVTKRGQDVALRCDPISGHVSLYWYRQALGQGPEFLTYFNYEAQQDKSGLPNDRFSAERPEGSISTLTIQRTEQRDSAMYRCASSLEVSSYEQYFGPGTRLTVT.

The chain uses TRBV3-1 and TRBJ2-2; 9 bases match TRBD2. The J segment lost 7 bases and the V segment lost 0 bases, leaving 6 bases of the junction unmatched. The CDR3 is 16 amino acids. The germline CDR1 and CDR2 sequences are LGHDT and YNNKEL (reference sequence). The CDR3 spells CASSQELRTSDGELFF. DNA of the CDR3: TGTGCCAGCAGCCAAGAATTAAGGACTAGCGACGGGGAGCTGTTTTTT.

J is TRBJ1-2 and V is TRBV6-5; TRBD1 matches 11 bases. Per the germline V gene, CDR1 is MNHEY and CDR2 is SVGAGI. With 6 bases clipped from V and 4 bases from J, the junction kept 7 bases outside the gene matches. CDR3 length equals 15 residues. CDR3 bases: TGTGCCAGCAGGTCCGGGACAGGGGGAGGCTATGGCTACACCTTC. Translation: CASRSGTGGGYGYTF.

J is TRBJ1-5 and V is TRBV20-1; D is undetermined. V was clipped by 3 bases and J by 3 bases, with 12 bases between them. This CDR3 has 14 residues. From germline, CDR1 is DFQATT and CDR2 SNEGSKA (reference sequence). CDR3 in amino acids: CSASRGSINQPQHF. As DNA, the CDR3 is TGCAGTGCTAGTAGAGGGTCGATCAATCAGCCCCAGCATTTT.

This clonotype was detected many times. The CDR3 nucleotides are TGTGCCAGCAGCCGGAACACTGAAGCTTTCTTT. Protein: CASSRNTEAFF. The J gene is TRBJ1-1, the V gene TRBV6-5; D is unclear. Deletions cut 6 bases from V and 1 base from J, with 3 bases between. Germline V gene sequence: CDR1 MNHEY, CDR2 SVGAGI. The CDR3 consists of 11 residues.

This clonotype was detected only a few times. This rearrangement joins TRBV12-3 or TRBV12-4 to TRBJ2-3; D remains ambiguous. This CDR3 is 12 amino acids long. Trimming stripped 3 bases from V and 4 bases from J, with 5 bases between. CDR3 loop: CASSFASDTQYF. DNA of the CDR3: TGTGCCAGCAGTTTCGCGTCAGATACGCAGTATTTT.

This clonotype was detected many times. The chain has TRBV4-2 and TRBJ2-2; 7 nucleotides agree with TRBD2. CDR1 and CDR2 from the germline V gene are LGHNA and YNFKEQ. The ends lost 0 bases at V and 7 bases at J; junction bases unmatched: 5. The CDR3 consists of 15 residues. This CDR3 reads CASSQEAQRGGELFF. The CDR3 nucleotides read TGTGCCAGCAGCCAAGAGGCGCAGCGGGGCGGGGAGCTGTTTTTT.

In nucleotides, the CDR3 is TGTGCCAGCAGAGCACCGTCAGGGTTAACTGAAGCTTTCTTT. Translating gives CASRAPSGLTEAFF. This chain uses TRBV28 with TRBJ1-1; D possibly corresponds to TRBD1 (5 bases). CDR1 MDHEN and CDR2 SYDVKM come from the germline V gene. With 6 bases removed from V and 5 bases from J, the gap between germline ends came to 16 bases. The length of the CDR3 is 14 residues.

This clonotype was counted many times. The genes are TRBV6-6 and TRBJ1-2; TRBD1 might be the D (6 bases). Germline-derived CDR1 and CDR2 are MNHNY and SVGAGI (reference sequence). The CDR3 is 13 amino acids. V shed 0 bases and J shed 8 bases, with 10 bases lying between them. This CDR3 reads CASSYSGRGGYTF. DNA of the CDR3: TGTGCCAGCAGTTACTCCGGCAGGGGAGGCTACACCTTC.

This chain links TRBV6-5 with TRBJ2-2; a possible D gene is TRBD1 (5 bases). The germline V and J ends were trimmed by 7 bases and 5 bases, with 14 bases remaining between them. The CDR3 has 14 amino acids. The germline V gene has CDR1 MNHEY and CDR2 SVGAGI. The CDR3 sequence is CASKGHSKTGELFF. The DNA for the CDR3 is TGTGCCAGCAAGGGGCACTCAAAAACCGGGGAGCTGTTTTTT.

In its sample, this clonotype was seen a few times. The chain joins TRBV4-2 to TRBJ1-6, with D unclear. V was pared by 4 bases and J by 9 bases, with 19 bases between. This CDR3 is built from 16 residues. Looked up from germline, CDR1 is LGHNA and CDR2 is YNFKEQ. The CDR3 protein is CASSPELRVVSSPLHF. For the CDR3, the DNA is TGTGCCAGCAGCCCAGAATTGAGGGTTGTGAGTTCACCCCTCCACTTT.

At least ten counts were recorded for this clonotype. As DNA, the CDR3 is TGTGCCAGCAGTCCTGGAGTGGAGTTACGGCGAAAACTGTTTTTT. This gives the protein CASSPGVELRRKLFF. The chain links TRBV6-5 to TRBJ1-4; no firm D call. Germline-derived CDR1 and CDR2 are MNHEY and SVGAGI. CDR3 length equals 15 residues. V was shortened by 5 bases and J by 10 bases, with 20 bases between the two germline ends.

The J gene is TRBJ2-3, the V gene TRBV21-1. TRBV21-1 is recorded as a pseudogene. This CDR3 comprises 15 residues. This chain's CDR3 is CASSMAPSSTDTQYF. As DNA, the CDR3 is TGTGCCAGCAGCATGGCACCGTCTAGCACAGATACGCAGTATTTT.